The clone carrying this T cell receptor beta chain was seen repeatedly, ten times or more. Its antigen is undetermined. TCR beta libraries were made by quantitative 5'-RACE with molecular barcodes. TCRdb reprocessed the 5' RACE reads with MiXCR, giving one entry per CDR3 protein. Among 300,000 to 400,000 distinct CDR3 sequences listed, 9.5% to 13% were seen once. These data come from a study of CD8 T cells in ankylosing spondylitis. General study results and limits: Clones tied to disease were said to be significantly enriched in matched ankylosing spondylitis synovial fluid. Before this, some motif variants had been reported in reactive arthritis synovial fluid and blood.

This CDR3 comprises 13 residues. The V and J ends lost 1 base and 5 bases respectively, with 4 bases between them. CDR1 is SGHRS, CDR2 YFSETQ, per germline. This sequence originates from a female donor with ankylosing spondylitis or in good health (not recorded which). The J gene is TRBJ1-6, the V gene TRBV5-1, with D uncertain. The sample taken for sequencing was blood, either unsorted or a sorted T cell fraction (not recorded which). CDR3 protein: CASSLSDNSPLHF. The CDR3 region has the DNA TGCGCCAGCAGCTTGTCCGATAATTCACCCCTCCACTTT.